The subject of this entry is one T cell receptor beta chain. The sample originates from a study of control samples from healthy donors and cancer patients. Sequencing was performed with immunoSEQ multiplex PCR; in TCRdb, only in-frame clones are kept and a portion is missing. Of about 150,000 clones in the sample, 75% to 90% are singletons; the top ten hold 4% to 5.5%. Germline values: CDR1 MNHEY, CDR2 SVGEGT. The V end lost 0 bases, the J end lost 6 bases, and 11 bases lay between the germline ends. The CDR3 is 14 residues long. The rearrangement links TRBV6-2 or TRBV6-3 to TRBJ1-1, with D uncertain. The sequence came from a man aged 30 to 39 in good health. The sequencing sample was made of blood. The CDR3 spells CASSYSGWAAEAFF. The CDR3 coding sequence is TGTGCCAGCAGTTACTCGGGGTGGGCGGCTGAAGCTTTCTTT.